This T cell receptor (beta chain) was sequenced for a study of STAT5B mutations in CD4+ large granular lymphocyte leukemia. As for the study in general: The CDR3 'QG' motif was associated with a particular HLA allele among healthy donors. Whole-study findings and limits: Main leukemic clonotypes were patient-specific, but more than 20% appeared at low frequency elsewhere.

For this clone: No antigen is known for it.

TCRdb's table, derived via immunoSEQ multiplex PCR, lists solely in-frame clones and lacks some. This table holds approximately 31,000 clones, about 70% found once. The source is a human donor in good health. Sequencing was done on a sample of CD4+ T cells from blood buffy coats.

CDR3 coding DNA: TGTGCCAGCAGGCAAACAGAGAACACTGAAGCTTTCTTT. This sequence encodes CASRQTENTEAFF. The rearrangement joins TRBV7-6 to TRBJ1-1; no firm D call. V lost 6 bases to trimming and J lost 1 base, with 9 bases between them. Germline CDR1 reads SGHVS; CDR2 reads FNYEAQ. The CDR3 sequence is 13 residues long.